This T cell receptor (beta chain) was observed in a study of T cell changes during pregnancy in multiple sclerosis. The J segment lost 7 bases and the V segment lost 2 bases, leaving 3 bases of the junction unmatched. The CDR3 is 14 amino acids. CDR1 and CDR2 (germline): PRHDT, FYEKMQ (reference sequence). Sequencing was performed with immunoSEQ multiplex PCR; in TCRdb, only in-frame clones are kept and a portion is missing. The table records fewer than 130,000 clones, just over 90% of them present only once. This chain connects TRBV13 to TRBJ1-4; 8 nucleotides agree with TRBD1. This TCR came from a female donor with multiple sclerosis, enrolled in a pregnancy study. This specimen was peripheral blood, taken after pregnancy. The CDR3 nucleotides read TGTGCCAGCAGCTTATACAGGGGGAGTGAAAAACTGTTTTTT. It codes for CASSLYRGSEKLFF. Full variable domain (rest looked up from reference TRBV13 and TRBJ1-4): AAGVIQSPRHLIKEKRETATLKCYPIPRHDTVYWYQQGPGQDPQFLISFYEKMQSDKGSIPDRFSAQQFSDYHSELNMSSLELGDSALYFCASSLYRGSEKLFFGSGTQLSVL.